A single sample gave rise to the 25 T cell receptor beta chains below, sequenced in a study of lymphopenia after photon versus proton radiotherapy. Some clones are missing from TCRdb's copy, which holds only in-frame ones; the method was immunoSEQ multiplex PCR. The table has 53,000 or so clones, about 83% seen once; the top ten hold 25% to 35%. The sample here was peripheral blood, taken from a patient treated with photon-based radiotherapy. The receptors stem from a man between 45 and 60 years old with gastric cancer.

The rearrangement uses TRBV5-1 and TRBJ2-3; unclear D gene. Germline V CDR1 and CDR2: SGHRS, YFSETQ. Deletions cut 3 bases from V and 2 bases from J, with 7 bases between. The CDR3 consists of 13 residues. In DNA, the CDR3 is TGCGCCAGCAGCTCCTGGGACACAGATACGCAGTATTTT. Its protein is CASSSWDTDTQYF.

This clone appeared a single time. The V and J genes are TRBV5-4 and TRBJ2-7; D possibly corresponds to TRBD1 (6 bases). CDR1 and CDR2 from the germline V gene are SGHNT and YYREEE (reference sequence). The V and J ends lost 4 bases and 0 bases respectively, with 14 bases between them. The CDR3 length is 15 residues. CDR3 loop: CASSPDRGFSYEQYF. The CDR3, as DNA: TGTGCCAGCAGCCCGGACAGAGGGTTCTCCTACGAGCAGTACTTC.

The rearrangement joins TRBV12-5 to TRBJ1-3, with unresolved D. The CDR3 has 16 residues. Germline loops: CDR1 LGHNT, CDR2 FRNRAP. The V gene lost 0 bases and the J gene lost 0 bases, with 9 bases spanning the gap. The CDR3 sequence: CASGLVRILSGNTIYF. As DNA, the CDR3 is TGTGCTAGTGGTTTGGTCAGAATACTCTCTGGAAACACCATATATTTT.

In this sample, this clone turned up a few times. The V call is TRBV2, the J call TRBJ2-7; tentative D call: TRBD2 (5 bases). The CDR3 extends over 12 amino acids. V lost 2 bases, J lost 5 bases, and 7 bases lay in between. In germline, CDR1 is SNHLY, CDR2 FYNNEI. The CDR3 loop reads CASSETRNEQYF. CDR3 in DNA: TGTGCCAGCAGTGAAACTAGGAACGAGCAGTACTTC. The complete variable domain, with remaining parts taken from reference TRBV2 and TRBJ2-7, reads EPEVTQTPSHQVTQMGQEVILRCVPISNHLYFYWYRQILGQKVEFLVSFYNNEISEKSEIFDDQFSVERPDGSNFTLKIRSTKLEDSAMYFCASSETRNEQYFGPGTRLTVT.

The J gene is TRBJ2-2, the V gene TRBV5-6; D call uncertain. With 4 bases removed from V and 5 bases from J, the gap between germline ends came to 9 bases. This CDR3 is 13 amino acids long. The germline V gene encodes CDR1 SGHDT and CDR2 YYEEEE. The DNA of the CDR3 is TGTGCCAGCAGCGGGATGGGGACCGGGGAGCTGTTTTTT. This translates into CASSGMGTGELFF.

This rearrangement joins TRBV18 to TRBJ2-5, with 14 positions matching TRBD2. V dropped 6 bases and J dropped 5; count of bases not matched to a gene: 8. CDR3 length: 16 amino acids. Germline V gives CDR1 KGHSH, CDR2 LQKENI. Written as DNA, the CDR3 is TGTGCCAGCTCCGGGACTAGCGGGAGAATTGGTGAGACCCAGTACTTC. Its translation: CASSGTSGRIGETQYF.

The V call is TRBV20-1, the J call TRBJ1-1; D call uncertain. The CDR3 extends over 11 amino acids. Germline V gene data show CDR1 as DFQATT and CDR2 as SNEGSKA (reference sequence). V shed 5 bases and J shed 9 bases, with 13 bases lying between them. The CDR3 loop is CSASTQAQAFF. The CDR3 DNA reads TGCAGTGCTTCCACCCAGGCGCAAGCTTTCTTT.

The chain joins TRBV2 to TRBJ2-7; the D is unclear. Trimming took 10 bases from V and 2 from J, leaving 12 bases between them. Germline CDR1 reads SNHLY; CDR2 reads FYNNEI. The CDR3 extends over 12 amino acids. The CDR3 nucleotides read TGTGCCACCAGAGCCACACCCTACGAGCAGTACTTC. Encoded protein: CATRATPYEQYF.

The count of this clone is one. This chain links TRBV5-1 with TRBJ2-2, with 11 bases matching TRBD1. The germline gives CDR1 SGHRS, CDR2 YFSETQ. V shed 4 bases and J 7 bases; nucleotides not matched to a gene: 6. The CDR3 is made up of 15 amino acids. In DNA form, the CDR3 reads TGCGCCAGCAGCGCCGGGACAGGGGGTGGCGGGGAGCTGTTTTTT. Protein: CASSAGTGGGGELFF.

This sequence joins TRBV7-2 and TRBJ2-2; no clear D. The CDR3 loop spans 13 amino acids. V lost 4 bases and J 7 bases, leaving 10 bases between the germline ends. The germline V gene encodes CDR1 SGHTA and CDR2 FQGNSA. CDR3 amino acids: CASSYDGYGELFF. The CDR3 nucleotides read TGTGCCAGCAGCTATGACGGTTACGGGGAGCTGTTTTTT.

The genes are TRBV7-9 and TRBJ1-4; 8 nucleotides line up with TRBD1. Germline lookup yields CDR1 SEHNR and CDR2 FQNEAQ (reference sequence). CDR3 size: 16 residues. V lost 1 base and J lost 6; bases outside the gene matches: 7. CDR3 nucleotide sequence: TGTGCCAGCAGCTTAGTCAGGGGGCGGAAGGATGAAAAACTGTTTTTT. Amino acids: CASSLVRGRKDEKLFF.

This clone was observed a few times. The V and J genes are TRBV18 and TRBJ2-7; D is perhaps TRBD1 (6 bases). The germline V gene encodes CDR1 KGHSH and CDR2 LQKENI. CDR3 size: 16 residues. V was trimmed by 2 bases and J by 4 bases, leaving 18 bases between them. The CDR3 DNA is TGTGCCAGCTCACCAAGACAGGCAGGGGCATCATACGAGCAGTACTTC. It codes for CASSPRQAGASYEQYF. Together with reference TRBV18 and TRBJ2-7, the CDR3 gives the full variable domain: NAGVMQNPRHLVRRRGQEARLRCSPMKGHSHVYWYRQLPEEGLKFMVYLQKENIIDESGMPKERFSAEFPKEGPSILRIQQVVRGDSAAYFCASSPRQAGASYEQYFGPGTRLTVT.

The chain recombines TRBV21-1 with TRBJ2-1; the table names TRBD2, a call not compared with the DNA. TRBV21-1 is a documented pseudogene. This CDR3 is 20 amino acids long. CDR3: CASSERLAGGPWGSYNEQFF. In DNA form, the CDR3 reads TGTGCCAGCAGCGAGAGACTAGCGGGAGGGCCATGGGGGTCCTACAATGAGCAGTTCTTC.

The chain combines TRBV2 with TRBJ2-2; TRBD2 aligns across 7 bases. This CDR3 has 15 residues. Germline lookup yields CDR1 SNHLY and CDR2 FYNNEI. After removal of 0 bases from V and 6 bases from J, the junction contained 4 bases not matched to a gene. Written as DNA, the CDR3 is TGTGCCAGCAGTGAAGCGGGAGGGCCGGCCGGGGAGCTGTTTTTT. It translates to CASSEAGGPAGELFF.

V and J are TRBV7-2 and TRBJ2-1; 9 bases align to TRBD2. CDR3 size: 16 residues. Trimming removed 6 bases from V and 0 bases from J; junction bases left unmatched: 6. Germline CDR1 reads SGHTA; CDR2 reads FQGNSA. This chain's CDR3 is CASSRGRVSSYNEQFF. CDR3 bases: TGTGCCAGCAGTCGCGGGAGGGTGAGCTCCTACAATGAGCAGTTCTTC.

V and J are TRBV10-3 and TRBJ2-7; unclear D gene. Trimming left V 0 bases short and J 4 bases short, with 7 bases between. This CDR3 has 13 amino acids. Germline loops: CDR1 ENHRY, CDR2 SYGVKD. The CDR3 DNA reads TGTGCCATCAGTGAGTCGATAGCATACGAGCAGTACTTC. Protein: CAISESIAYEQYF.

The chain is built from TRBV4-3 and TRBJ2-1; perhaps TRBD2 as D (6 bases). CDR3 length equals 17 residues. The V gene's germline CDR1 is LGHNA and CDR2 YSLEER. Between the trimmed V and J ends, which lost 1 base and 0 bases, there was a span of 13 bases. CDR3 in DNA: TGCGCCAGCAGCCAAGGGGGGGTCGGGAGCTCCTACAATGAGCAGTTCTTC. This gives the protein CASSQGGVGSSYNEQFF.

V gene TRBV7-9 combines with J gene TRBJ1-2; a weak D match, TRBD1 (5 bases). With 4 bases removed from V and 4 bases from J, the gap between germline ends came to 10 bases. The CDR3 runs to 13 residues. Looked up from germline, CDR1 is SEHNR and CDR2 is FQNEAQ (reference sequence). The CDR3 DNA reads TGTGCCAGCAGCTCCTCGGGACGCTATGGCTACACCTTC. Translating it yields CASSSSGRYGYTF.

V gene TRBV7-9 combines with J gene TRBJ1-2; 9 bases fit TRBD1. Germline V gene data show CDR1 as SEHNR and CDR2 as FQNEAQ (reference sequence). This CDR3 spans 15 amino acids. V lost 3 bases to trimming and J lost 8 bases; unmatched junction nucleotides: 10. The CDR3 spells CASSFFATGGDGYTF. Written as DNA, the CDR3 is TGTGCCAGCAGCTTCTTTGCCACAGGGGGCGACGGCTACACCTTC.

V is TRBV27 and J is TRBJ1-5; 8 positions match TRBD1. The CDR3 loop spans 14 amino acids. Germline trimming cut 5 bases from V and 6 bases from J; bases unmatched to any gene: 6. Germline values: CDR1 MNHEY, CDR2 SMNVEV (reference sequence). The DNA for the CDR3 is TGTGCCAGCAGTAAACAGGGGGTGGGTCAGCCCCAGCATTTT. Translated, it gives CASSKQGVGQPQHF.

The V call is TRBV5-4, the J call TRBJ2-7, with D unclear. Germline V CDR1 and CDR2: SGHNT, YYREEE (reference sequence). CDR3 size: 16 residues. V was trimmed by 4 bases and J by 2 bases, leaving 19 bases between them. The CDR3 protein is CASSPPLWARTYEQYF. CDR3 nucleotide sequence: TGTGCCAGCAGCCCCCCCCTTTGGGCTAGGACCTACGAGCAGTACTTC.

This chain joins TRBV27 and TRBJ2-3; possibly TRBD1 for D (6 bases). Trimming took off 3 bases at V and 10 bases at J, with 20 bases between the two ends. The CDR3 contains 15 residues. CDR1 and CDR2 from the germline V gene are MNHEY and SMNVEV (reference sequence). CDR3 coding DNA: TGTGCCAGCAGTTTCGGCTCCCTGACAGGTCTGGCGCAGTATTTT. Amino acids: CASSFGSLTGLAQYF.

The chain links TRBV5-1 to TRBJ2-7; no definite D call. Germline loops: CDR1 SGHRS, CDR2 YFSETQ. V lost 2 bases to trimming and J lost 3 bases, with 15 bases between them. The CDR3 extends over 15 amino acids. DNA of the CDR3: TGCGCCAGCAGCTTCGGCGGCAGTAACTACTACGAGCAGTACTTC. Translated, it gives CASSFGGSNYYEQYF. Complete variable domain (other parts from reference TRBV5-1 and TRBJ2-7): KAGVTQTPRYLIKTRGQQVTLSCSPISGHRSVSWYQQTPGQGLQFLFEYFSETQRNKGNFPGRFSGRQFSNSRSEMNVSTLELGDSALYLCASSFGGSNYYEQYFGPGTRLTVT.

The V and J genes are TRBV11-2 and TRBJ2-5, with TRBD1 matching over 7 bases. The V gene's germline CDR1 is SGHAT and CDR2 FQNNGV. This CDR3 contains 14 residues. V was clipped by 5 bases and J by 5 bases; unmatched bases: 8. CDR3 amino acids: CASSVGRGKETQYF. As DNA, the CDR3 is TGTGCCAGCAGCGTGGGCAGGGGGAAGGAGACCCAGTACTTC.

The gene calls are TRBV7-9 and TRBJ1-2; 8 bases map to TRBD1. Trimming took 5 bases from V and 1 from J; bases not matched to a gene: 9. Germline V CDR1 and CDR2: SEHNR, FQNEAQ (reference sequence). The CDR3 runs to 16 residues. CDR3 protein: CASSNFRGPYNYGYTF. CDR3 coding DNA: TGTGCCAGCAGCAACTTCAGGGGGCCTTATAACTATGGCTACACCTTC.